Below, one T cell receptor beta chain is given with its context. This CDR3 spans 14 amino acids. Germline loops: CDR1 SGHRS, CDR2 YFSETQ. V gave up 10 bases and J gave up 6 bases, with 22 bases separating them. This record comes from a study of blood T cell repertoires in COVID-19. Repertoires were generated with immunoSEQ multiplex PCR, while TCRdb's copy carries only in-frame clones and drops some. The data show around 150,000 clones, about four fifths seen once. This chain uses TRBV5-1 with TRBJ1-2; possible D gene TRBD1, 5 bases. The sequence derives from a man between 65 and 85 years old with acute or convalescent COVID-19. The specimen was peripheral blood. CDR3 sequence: CAGRAGLGEDGYTF. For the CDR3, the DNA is TGCGCCGGTCGGGCAGGGTTAGGGGAAGATGGCTACACCTTC.